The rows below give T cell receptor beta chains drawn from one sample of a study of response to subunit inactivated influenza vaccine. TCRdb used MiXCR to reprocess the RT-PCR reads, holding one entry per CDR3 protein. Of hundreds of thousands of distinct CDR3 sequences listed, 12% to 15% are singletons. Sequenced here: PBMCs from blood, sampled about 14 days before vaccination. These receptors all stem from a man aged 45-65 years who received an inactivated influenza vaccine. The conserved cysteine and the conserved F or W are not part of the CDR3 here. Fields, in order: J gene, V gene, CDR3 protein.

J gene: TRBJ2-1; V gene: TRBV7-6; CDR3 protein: ASSLFGGLFNEQF
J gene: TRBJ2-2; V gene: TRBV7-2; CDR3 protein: ASSQRIGAQNTGELF
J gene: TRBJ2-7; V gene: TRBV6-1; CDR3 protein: ASSEVREQY
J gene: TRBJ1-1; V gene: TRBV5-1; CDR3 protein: ASSLQGPGNTEAF
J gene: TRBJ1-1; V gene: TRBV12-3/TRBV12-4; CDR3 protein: ASSLTGGDTEAF
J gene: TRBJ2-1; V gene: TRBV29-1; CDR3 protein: SASGTSGRYEQF
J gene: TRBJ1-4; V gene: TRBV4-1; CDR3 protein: ASSLRGGMDEKLF
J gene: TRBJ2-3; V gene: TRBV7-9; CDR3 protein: ASSSHRASTDTQY
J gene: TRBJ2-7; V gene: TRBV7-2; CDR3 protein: ASSLAPNHSPEQY
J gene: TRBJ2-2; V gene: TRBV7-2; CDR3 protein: ASSSRSQGNTGELF
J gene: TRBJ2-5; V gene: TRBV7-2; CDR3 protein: ASSLGSAETQY
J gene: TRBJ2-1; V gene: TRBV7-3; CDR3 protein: ASSLGGGHYSYNEQF
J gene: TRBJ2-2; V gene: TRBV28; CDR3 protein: ASSHPSGKVYTGELF
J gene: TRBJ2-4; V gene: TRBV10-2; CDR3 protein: ASSDVGGIAKNIQY
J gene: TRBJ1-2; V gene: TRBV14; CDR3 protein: ASSQEGGTVTFYGYT
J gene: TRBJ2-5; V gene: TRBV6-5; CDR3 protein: ASSYGTSGRYQETQY
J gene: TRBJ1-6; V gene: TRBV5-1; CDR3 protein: ASSPGQGLGSYNSPLH
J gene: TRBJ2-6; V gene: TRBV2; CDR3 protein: ASSTLTGVAGANVLT
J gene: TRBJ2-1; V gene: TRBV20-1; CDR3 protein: SASPLLLAGGRDEQF
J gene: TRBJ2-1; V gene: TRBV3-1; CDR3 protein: ASSQEGTSSYNEQF
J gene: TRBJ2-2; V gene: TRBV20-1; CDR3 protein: SAALRRRRFGELF
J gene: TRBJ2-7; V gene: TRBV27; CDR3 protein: ASRLITGVGEQY
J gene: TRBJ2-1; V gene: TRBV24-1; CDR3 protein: ATSDFTGTGDNEQF
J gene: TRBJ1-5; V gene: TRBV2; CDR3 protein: ASSDQQPNQPQH
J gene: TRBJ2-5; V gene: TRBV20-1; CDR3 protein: SAMDWTSGSETQY
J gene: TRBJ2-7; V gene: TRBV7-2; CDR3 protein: ASSDTRTGGGYEQY
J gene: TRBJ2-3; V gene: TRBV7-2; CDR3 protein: ASSFLGTDTQY
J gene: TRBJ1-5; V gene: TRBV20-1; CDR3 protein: SAETGGNSNQPQH
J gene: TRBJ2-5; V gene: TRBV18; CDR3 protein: ASSPRQGAGETQY
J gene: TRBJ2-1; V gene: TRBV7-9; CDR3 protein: ASSLGVALF
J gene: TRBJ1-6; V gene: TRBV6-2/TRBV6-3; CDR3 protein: ASSPTGAGNSPLH
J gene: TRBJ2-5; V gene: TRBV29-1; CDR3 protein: SVAPDSLQETQY
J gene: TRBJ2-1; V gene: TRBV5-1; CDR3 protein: ASSRTDYNEQF
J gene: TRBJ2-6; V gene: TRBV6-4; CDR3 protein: ASSEFSGANVLT
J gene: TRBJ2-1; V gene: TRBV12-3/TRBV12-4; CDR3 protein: ASSKEGLAGAEQF
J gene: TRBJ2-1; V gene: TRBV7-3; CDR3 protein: ASSPSAGNNEQF
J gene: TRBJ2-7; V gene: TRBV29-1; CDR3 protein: SVESGAGVEQY
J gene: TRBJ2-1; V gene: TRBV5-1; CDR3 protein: ATHSGISYLGEQF